In this sample, the clone carrying this TCR beta chain turned up once. Its antigen is currently unknown. This sample was taken from a study of Graves' ophthalmopathy and Graves' hyperthyroidism. The CDR3 is made up of 18 amino acids. The V and J ends lost 6 bases and 1 base, in that order; junction bases with no gene match: 13. Investigators amplified TCR beta CDR3 regions from RNA transcripts. RT-PCR in the first round used HTBI primers; a second-round multiplex PCR followed. One entry per CDR3 protein, called by TCRdb with MiXCR from the multiplex PCR reads. The sample carries roughly 700,000 distinct CDR3 sequences, approximately 40% recorded once. The PBMCs originated from roughly 10 ml of fresh peripheral blood. Overall study results and limits: Most clonotypes expanded in thyroid above 0.001 frequency were present in blood too.

J is TRBJ1-5 and V is TRBV12-3 or TRBV12-4, with 9 positions matching TRBD1. The receptor was isolated from an adult man with Graves' ophthalmopathy. Material: peripheral blood. The DNA for the CDR3 is TGTGCCAGCAGCCTGGGACAGGGAAGGTCGGAAAGCAATCAGCCCCAGCATTTT. Translating it yields CASSLGQGRSESNQPQHF.